This T cell receptor (beta chain) was sequenced during a study of cytomegalovirus exposure and HLA in healthy donors. The study's findings and limits: 164 TCR beta chains were listed as cytomegalovirus-associated. Earlier analysis yielded a pattern in which most TCR beta V segments were productive about 87% or about 30% of the time.

This clone occurred a few times. The antigen remains undetermined. Losses at the gene ends were 7 bases for V and 5 bases for J; bases not matched to a gene: 11. Germline values: CDR1 LNHDA, CDR2 SQIVND (reference sequence). This CDR3 has 15 amino acids. Amplification used 60 Vbeta primers and 13 Jbeta primers. Assay: immunoSEQ multiplex PCR; the TCRdb copy retains only in-frame clones and omits some. The sample lists about 190,000 clones, around 67% seen once, with less than 4% in the top ten. The chain couples TRBV19 to TRBJ2-5, with 9 bases lining up with TRBD2. The sequence was obtained from a young woman in good health and CMV-seropositive. The sample consisted of PBMCs. CDR3 in DNA: TGTGCCAGTAAAAGAACTAGCGGGCCCAGTGAGACCCAGTACTTC. Residues: CASKRTSGPSETQYF. The full variable domain, in which reference TRBV19 and TRBJ2-5 provide the parts outside the CDR3, is DGGITQSPKYLFRKEGQNVTLSCEQNLNHDAMYWYRQDPGQGLRLIYYSQIVNDFQKGDIAEGYSVSREKKESFPLTVTSAQKNPTAFYLCASKRTSGPSETQYFGPGTRLLVL.